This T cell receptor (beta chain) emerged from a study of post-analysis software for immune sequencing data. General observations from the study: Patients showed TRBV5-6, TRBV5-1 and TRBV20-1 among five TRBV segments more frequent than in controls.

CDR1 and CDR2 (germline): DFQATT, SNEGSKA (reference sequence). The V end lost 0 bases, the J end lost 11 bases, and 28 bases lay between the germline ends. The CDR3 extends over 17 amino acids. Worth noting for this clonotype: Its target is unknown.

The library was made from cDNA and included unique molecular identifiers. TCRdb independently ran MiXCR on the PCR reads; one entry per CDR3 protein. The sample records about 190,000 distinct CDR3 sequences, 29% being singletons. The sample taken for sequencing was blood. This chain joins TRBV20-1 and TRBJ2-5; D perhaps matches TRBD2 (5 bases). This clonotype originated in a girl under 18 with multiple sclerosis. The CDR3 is CSARDSFSFRGSFEQYF. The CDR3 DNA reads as TGCAGTGCTAGAGATTCCTTCTCGTTTAGAGGGAGCTTTGAGCAGTACTTC.